The table lists the clone carrying this T cell receptor beta chain with a few counts. A J-beta primer mix and a sample-barcoded 5' primer were used in a second PCR of roughly 6 to 11 cycles. One entry per CDR3 protein, called by TCRdb with MiXCR from the 5' RACE reads. The sample has fewer than 2,000,000 distinct CDR3 sequences; almost 35% are singletons. This record belongs to a study of blood T cells in healthy people across ages. Trimming pared 1 base from V and 12 bases from J, leaving 16 bases between. The germline V gene has CDR1 MGHRA and CDR2 YSYEKL. The CDR3 is 14 amino acids. The rearrangement links TRBV4-1 to TRBJ2-1; TRBD2 is a possible D gene (5 bases). The clonotype comes from a woman aged 25-40 years in good health. The sample was blood. The CDR3 nucleotides are TGCGCCAGCAGCCAAGGTCCGACGGGGAAGGGGCAGTTCTTC. It is translated as CASSQGPTGKGQFF.